Each of the 13 T cell receptor beta chains below was sequenced from the same sample in a study of blood T cell repertoires in COVID-19. Sequenced by immunoSEQ multiplex PCR; TCRdb stores in-frame clones only, minus some. Of over 50,000 clones in the sample, around 90% were seen once. The sample was peripheral blood. The receptor set was obtained from a human donor with active COVID-19. The donor label of this sample is uncertain.

CDR3 coding DNA: TGTGCCAGCAGCCGAGGACAGAACCAAAACACCATATATTTT. Its protein product is CASSRGQNQNTIYF. This chain uses TRBV6-5 with TRBJ1-3; maybe TRBD1 (6 bases). Trimming removed 6 bases from V and 6 bases from J, with 15 bases in between. Germline V gene data show CDR1 as MNHEY and CDR2 as SVGAGI. The CDR3 sequence is 14 residues long.

The chain recombines TRBV19 with TRBJ1-2, with a tentative D call TRBD1 (5 bases). This CDR3 has 15 residues. The germline CDR1 and CDR2 sequences are LNHDA and SQIVND (reference sequence). Trimming removed 3 bases from V and 8 bases from J, with 19 bases in between. The CDR3 reads CASSMMDRGFRGYTF. The DNA for the CDR3 is TGTGCCAGTAGTATGATGGACCGGGGGTTTAGGGGCTACACCTTC.

The rearrangement links TRBV24-1 to TRBJ2-1; 10 nucleotides agree with TRBD2. The V segment lost 4 bases and the J segment 7 bases; nucleotides outside the gene matches: 9. Germline values: CDR1 KGHDR, CDR2 SFDVKD. This CDR3 has 16 residues. The CDR3: CATSDSSGRAGNEQFF. DNA for the CDR3: TGTGCCACCAGTGACTCGAGCGGGAGGGCAGGGAATGAGCAGTTCTTC.

The chain joins TRBV3-1 (or the pseudogene TRBV3-2) to TRBJ2-7; TRBD2 is a possible D gene (6 bases). V lost 1 base and J 2 bases, leaving 15 bases between the germline ends. The CDR3 length is 16 residues. CDR1 and CDR2 (germline): LGHDT, YNNKEL (reference sequence). Here the CDR3 reads CASSQGYAGRTYEQYF. The CDR3 region has the DNA TGTGCCAGCAGCCAAGGGTATGCGGGACGTACCTACGAGCAGTACTTC.

V usage is TRBV11-2 and J usage is TRBJ1-1; tentatively, D is TRBD1 (5 bases). The CDR3 is 16 residues long. V dropped 8 bases and J dropped 1 base, with 20 bases sitting between them. Germline V CDR1 and CDR2: SGHAT, FQNNGV. In DNA form, the CDR3 reads TGTGCCAGCCGCCTAAGGCAGGGTAATCAGAACACTGAAGCTTTCTTT. Encoded protein: CASRLRQGNQNTEAFF.

The rearrangement links TRBV6-5 to TRBJ2-3; TRBD1 is a possible D gene (5 bases). Trimming cost V 7 bases and J 3 bases, with 5 bases left between them. The CDR3 extends over 11 amino acids. The germline gives CDR1 MNHEY, CDR2 SVGAGI. The CDR3 region is CASKGTDTQYF. CDR3 DNA sequence: TGTGCCAGCAAGGGGACAGATACGCAGTATTTT.

This clone has a single count. The CDR3 protein is CAISVVDTQYF. The CDR3, as DNA: TGTGCCATCAGTGTAGTCGATACGCAGTATTTT. The rearrangement joins TRBV10-3 to TRBJ2-3; D is uncertain. The V and J ends lost 4 bases and 6 bases respectively, with 5 bases between them. Germline V gene lookup returns CDR1 ENHRY and CDR2 SYGVKD. This CDR3 has 11 residues.

This chain joins TRBV5-6 and TRBJ2-1; TRBD2 matches 10 bases. CDR3 length: 15 residues. Germline-derived CDR1 and CDR2 are SGHDT and YYEEEE. The junction had 5 bases not matched to a gene; V was cut back by 0 bases and J by 8 bases. The CDR3 DNA is TGTGCCAGCAGCTTGGGGCTAGCGGGAGTTGATGAGCAGTTCTTC. Translated, it gives CASSLGLAGVDEQFF.

The chain is built from TRBV15 and TRBJ1-4; D ambiguous. The CDR3 totals 14 residues. Germline V lookup: CDR1 LNHNV, CDR2 YYDKDF (reference sequence). V lost 3 bases and J 4 bases, leaving 9 bases between the germline ends. The CDR3 DNA follows: TGTGCCACCAGCAGGGGCGAGTATAATGAAAAACTGTTTTTT. It specifies CATSRGEYNEKLFF.

The CDR3 reads CSVESVLNTEAFF. As DNA, the CDR3 is TGCAGCGTTGAGAGTGTACTGAACACTGAAGCTTTCTTT. V gene TRBV29-1 combines with J gene TRBJ1-1; D is uncertain. Trimming removed 3 bases at V and 0 bases at J, with 8 bases between. Looked up from germline, CDR1 is SQVTM and CDR2 is ANQGSEA. There are 13 residues in the CDR3.

The rearrangement uses TRBV7-3 and TRBJ2-1; 10 nucleotides agree with TRBD1. The V segment lost 5 bases and the J segment 4 bases; nucleotides outside the gene matches: 2. The CDR3 contains 14 residues. Germline V gene lookup returns CDR1 SGHTA and CDR2 FQGTGA. CDR3 region: CASSPGQGYNEQFF. CDR3 DNA sequence: TGTGCCAGCAGCCCGGGACAGGGGTACAATGAGCAGTTCTTC.

This chain connects TRBV28 to TRBJ2-5, with 11 bases identical to TRBD1. CDR3 length: 16 amino acids. The germline V gene encodes CDR1 MDHEN and CDR2 SYDVKM. Germline trimming cut 6 bases from V and 2 bases from J; bases unmatched to any gene: 8. This CDR3 is CASSRRDRGWQETQYF. The CDR3 nucleotides read TGTGCCAGCAGCCGCCGGGACAGGGGGTGGCAAGAGACCCAGTACTTC.

The chain joins TRBV18 to TRBJ1-1, with a tentative D call TRBD1 (6 bases). The germline CDR1 and CDR2 sequences are KGHSH and LQKENI. This CDR3 spans 14 amino acids. V dropped 5 bases and J dropped 4 bases, with 14 bases sitting between them. The CDR3 is CASSVSGGGTEAFF. In DNA form, the CDR3 reads TGTGCCAGCTCAGTCAGCGGGGGCGGCACTGAAGCTTTCTTT.